This T cell receptor beta chain was sequenced during a study of T cell responses to AZD1222 COVID-19 vaccine. Study-level information: Second-dose groups at about 4 or about 12 weeks were pooled.

Study-wide results and limits: Among those given AZD1222, only five to seven were seropositive at baseline. White British donors predominated, females outnumbered males, and clonal diversity was possibly underestimated.

Some clones are missing from TCRdb's copy, which holds only in-frame ones; the method was immunoSEQ multiplex PCR. The sample yields around 110,000 clones, roughly 84% seen once. Note on this clone: As yet, its antigen is unknown.

This CDR3 has 16 residues. V was pared by 1 base and J by 5 bases, with 17 bases between. Looked up from germline, CDR1 is SEHNR and CDR2 is FQNEAQ (reference sequence). This chain uses TRBV7-9 with TRBJ1-1; a weak D match, TRBD1 (6 bases). The sequence was collected from an adult in good health. The sequenced sample was peripheral blood, obtained on day 0 of AZD1222 vaccination. This CDR3 is CASSLVGQQRRTEAFF. In DNA, the CDR3 is TGTGCCAGCAGCTTAGTAGGACAGCAAAGAAGGACTGAAGCTTTCTTT. Based on the CDR3 plus reference TRBV7-9 and TRBJ1-1, the full variable domain is DTGVSQNPRHKITKRGQNVTFRCDPISEHNRLYWYRQTLGQGPEFLTYFQNEAQLEKSRLLSDRFSAERPKGSFSTLEIQRTEQGDSAMYLCASSLVGQQRRTEAFFGQGTRLTVV.